Listed here is a single T cell receptor (beta chain). Its antigen remains unknown. Trimming shortened V by 2 bases and J by 9 bases, and 14 bases separated the two germline ends. In germline, CDR1 is MGHRA, CDR2 YSYEKL. This CDR3 region has 14 residues. This record comes from a study of regulatory dendritic cells for organ transplantation. Libraries were prepared by immunoSEQ multiplex PCR; TCRdb keeps only in-frame clonotypes and omits some of them. The data show fewer than 15,000 clones, over 85% seen once. Sorted subsets were CFSE-labeled and cultured around five days with allogeneic dendritic cells.

Sequencing was performed on naive CD8+ T cells from blood cultured with regulatory dendritic cells. As for subset: CD45RA+ naive T cells. V usage is TRBV4-1 and J usage is TRBJ1-5; D gene uncertain. This TCR was recovered from a human donor in good health. In nucleotides, the CDR3 is TGCGCCAGCAGCCAACGAATAGGAGTTCCGCCCCAGCATTTT. Its translation is CASSQRIGVPPQHF.